Listed here are 18 T cell receptor beta chains from one sample, sequenced in a study of blood T cell repertoires in COVID-19 (dated by TCRdb to the early 2020s). The library was made by the immunoSEQ multiplex PCR assay. TCRdb provides this immuneACCESS table in a form limited to in-frame rearrangements. Some clones are lacking; in checked studies, under half of them reflect an unresolved V gene, and why the rest are absent is not known. The sample includes tens of thousands of clones, with 88% observed a single time. 3% to 4.5% of the sample goes to the ten largest clones. Sequences were obtained from peripheral blood. Source of these receptors: a man aged 65-85 years with acute or convalescent COVID-19.

The genes are TRBV18 and TRBJ1-2, with a tentative D call TRBD1 (5 bases). V gave up 2 bases and J gave up 0 bases, with 13 bases separating them. This CDR3 spans 16 amino acids. Per germline, CDR1 KGHSH and CDR2 LQKENI. CDR3 sequence (DNA): TGTGCCAGCTCACCAATTGACGGGGGTACTAACTATGGCTACACCTTC. Amino acids: CASSPIDGGTNYGYTF.

The chain is built from TRBV9 and TRBJ1-3; D unresolved. Germline V gene sequence: CDR1 SGDLS, CDR2 YYNGEE. The CDR3 is 12 amino acids. Trimming removed 0 bases from V and 8 bases from J, with 6 bases in between. CDR3 in amino acids: CASSVAFDTIYF. The CDR3, as DNA: TGTGCCAGCAGCGTAGCTTTCGACACCATATATTTT.

This clone showed up just once. The chain is built from TRBV4-2 and TRBJ2-2, with D maybe TRBD2 (7 bases). CDR3 size: 13 residues. Germline values: CDR1 LGHNA, CDR2 YNFKEQ. V was pared by 6 bases and J by 6 bases, with 11 bases between. The CDR3 DNA reads as TGTGCCAGCAGTCCGGGGGGCTCCGGGGAGCTGTTTTTT. It is translated as CASSPGGSGELFF.

The chain joins TRBV4-1 to TRBJ2-7; the match to TRBD1 covers 11 bases. The CDR3 extends over 16 amino acids. Germline V gene data show CDR1 as MGHRA and CDR2 as YSYEKL. Trimming at V came to 2 bases and at J to 6 bases, leaving 9 bases not matched to a gene. The CDR3 here is CASSQQKSGQGGEQYF. The DNA for the CDR3 is TGCGCCAGCAGCCAACAAAAGTCGGGACAGGGGGGCGAGCAGTACTTC.

This clone has more than one count but fewer than ten. The chain carries TRBV2 and TRBJ1-5; 9 nucleotides align to TRBD1. Germline CDR1 and CDR2: SNHLY and FYNNEI. J gave up 5 bases and V 6 bases, and 11 bases lay outside the gene matches. The CDR3 covers 16 residues. CDR3 sequence (DNA): TGTGCCAGCAGGCTGGGACAGGGCTCCATACATCAGCCCCAGCATTTT. Translating gives CASRLGQGSIHQPQHF.

This clone has more than one count but fewer than ten. The chain links TRBV18 to TRBJ2-7, with D possibly TRBD1 on 5 matching bases. Trimming shortened V by 0 bases and J by 5 bases, and 11 bases separated the two germline ends. Germline V gene sequence: CDR1 KGHSH, CDR2 LQKENI. The CDR3 is 14 residues long. The CDR3 is CASSPPGRAHEQYF. In nucleotides, the CDR3 is TGTGCCAGCTCACCACCTGGCAGGGCCCACGAGCAGTACTTC. Variable domain in full (rest from reference TRBV18 and TRBJ2-7): NAGVMQNPRHLVRRRGQEARLRCSPMKGHSHVYWYRQLPEEGLKFMVYLQKENIIDESGMPKERFSAEFPKEGPSILRIQQVVRGDSAAYFCASSPPGRAHEQYFGPGTRLTVT.

The chain couples TRBV5-6 to TRBJ1-2; 12 bases agree with TRBD1. The V segment lost 5 bases and the J segment 4 bases; nucleotides outside the gene matches: 3. In germline, CDR1 is SGHDT, CDR2 YYEEEE. The CDR3 consists of 14 residues. The chain's CDR3 is CASSSGQGAYGYTF. CDR3 in DNA: TGTGCCAGCAGTTCGGGACAGGGGGCCTATGGCTACACCTTC.

This clone was observed once. The J gene is TRBJ2-2, the V gene TRBV7-2; D is unclear. V dropped 4 bases and J dropped 1 base, with 13 bases sitting between them. The CDR3 loop spans 16 amino acids. Germline V gives CDR1 SGHTA, CDR2 FQGNSA. The CDR3 here is CASSYEITRNTGELFF. The CDR3 bases are TGTGCCAGCAGCTATGAAATAACAAGGAACACCGGGGAGCTGTTTTTT.

The rearrangement joins TRBV4-3 to TRBJ1-4, with 9 positions matching TRBD1. V shed 1 base, J shed 8 bases, and the junction held 5 bases outside the gene matches. This CDR3 spans 15 amino acids. Germline V gives CDR1 LGHNA, CDR2 YSLEER. In nucleotides, the CDR3 is TGCGCCAGCAGCCAAGGTACAGGGGGCTGGGAAAAACTGTTTTTT. Its protein product is CASSQGTGGWEKLFF.

The CDR3 spells CASSIVGQGGYNEQFF. In DNA form, the CDR3 reads TGTGCCAGTAGTATAGTGGGCCAGGGAGGCTACAATGAGCAGTTCTTC. The chain recombines TRBV19 with TRBJ2-1; a possible D gene is TRBD2 (6 bases). The V and J ends lost 1 base and 3 bases respectively, with 13 bases between them. Germline loops: CDR1 LNHDA, CDR2 SQIVND (reference sequence). The CDR3 is 16 amino acids.

The chain has TRBV30 and TRBJ2-3, with TRBD2 as a possible D gene (5 bases). CDR3 length equals 14 residues. Trimming left V 1 base short and J 2 bases short, with 10 bases between. Germline loops: CDR1 GTSNPN, CDR2 SVGIG (reference sequence). The DNA for the CDR3 is TGTGCCTGGAGTGGGACTTCTTCCACAGATACGCAGTATTTT. Translating it yields CAWSGTSSTDTQYF.

CDR3 sequence (DNA): TGTGCCAGTACCCGACAAATTAGCTCCTATAATTCACCCCTCCACTTT. Translating it yields CASTRQISSYNSPLHF. The gene calls are TRBV19 and TRBJ1-6; D remains ambiguous. The CDR3 totals 16 residues. CDR1 and CDR2 from the germline V gene are LNHDA and SQIVND (reference sequence). Trimming left V 7 bases short and J 0 bases short, with 13 bases between.

As for this clone: Other DNA sequences in the sample encode the same CDR3. The chain employs TRBV4-3 and TRBJ1-2, with TRBD1 matching 7 bases. Trimming took 0 bases from V and 5 from J; bases not matched to a gene: 6. Germline V lookup: CDR1 LGHNA, CDR2 YSLEER. This CDR3 is 15 amino acids long. The CDR3 sequence is CASSQESNRGYGYTF. The CDR3 DNA follows: TGCGCCAGCAGCCAAGAATCTAACAGGGGATATGGCTACACCTTC.

The chain combines TRBV4-1 with TRBJ2-5, with TRBD1 identical over 8 bases. The CDR3 is 16 amino acids. Germline V gives CDR1 MGHRA, CDR2 YSYEKL. Trimming removed 2 bases from V and 7 bases from J; junction bases left unmatched: 12. The CDR3 coding sequence is TGCGCCAGCAGCCAAACAGGGGGATATTCTCTCGGGACCCAGTACTTC. Amino acids: CASSQTGGYSLGTQYF.

The chain couples TRBV19 to TRBJ2-2, with TRBD1 as a possible D gene (7 bases). V was shortened by 3 bases and J by 6 bases, with 11 bases between the two germline ends. Germline V CDR1 and CDR2: LNHDA, SQIVND (reference sequence). The CDR3 consists of 14 residues. CDR3 amino acids: CASSIRGAAGELFF. CDR3 nucleotide sequence: TGTGCCAGTAGTATCAGGGGGGCGGCCGGGGAGCTGTTTTTT.

The chain has TRBV30 and TRBJ1-2; TRBD1 aligns across 8 bases. CDR3 size: 13 residues. CDR1 and CDR2 from the germline V gene are GTSNPN and SVGIG (reference sequence). Unmatched junction bases numbered 7, after V lost 7 bases and J lost 3 bases. In DNA form, the CDR3 reads TGTGCCTTACAGGGGGATGTGGACTATGGCTACACCTTC. This codes for CALQGDVDYGYTF.

This rearrangement joins TRBV5-5 to TRBJ1-6; D is unresolved. Trimming removed 4 bases from V and 1 base from J, with 9 bases in between. CDR3 size: 15 residues. Germline V gene sequence: CDR1 SGHKS, CDR2 YYEKEE (reference sequence). CDR3 bases: TGTGCCAGCAGCCCCGTGAGGTCCTATAATTCACCCCTCCACTTT. This codes for CASSPVRSYNSPLHF.

V is TRBV4-3 and J is TRBJ2-7; TRBD1 is a possible D gene (6 bases). The germline V gene encodes CDR1 LGHNA and CDR2 YSLEER. V was clipped by 0 bases and J by 2 bases, with 14 bases between them. This CDR3 is 16 amino acids long. The CDR3 DNA reads TGCGCCAGCAGCCAAGAGTGGCAGGGGTCGACCTACGAGCAGTACTTC. Translation: CASSQEWQGSTYEQYF.